The clone carrying this T cell receptor beta chain occurred once. A read error may produce the germline difference seen at one junction end. The CDR3 length is 16 residues. CDR1 is SSHAT, CDR2 FNYEAQ, per germline (reference sequence). In the authors' workflow: Reference gene primer amplification yielded estimated nucleated cell counts. Produced via immunoSEQ multiplex PCR; TCRdb's table is partial and in-frame only. V, J and clone size derive from that table, while D and trimming were established from the DNA sequence. The sample has 200,000 to 250,000 clones, roughly 80% seen once. This entry is derived from a study of blood T cell repertoires in COVID-19. For the study at large: Samples representing acute and convalescent COVID-19 were sourced from the United States, Italy and Spain. The cDNA or gDNA used as material had been derived from T cells, B-cell-depleted T cells, or PBMCs.

This chain joins TRBV7-7 and TRBJ2-3; D possibly corresponds to TRBD1 (6 bases). This receptor was identified in a woman aged 80 or over with acute or convalescent COVID-19. Sequenced sample: peripheral blood. The CDR3 spells CASSPIGTTSTDTQYF. Here the CDR3 DNA reads TGTGCTAGCAGCCCCATCGGGACAACTAGCACAGATACGCAGTATTTT.